The 22 T cell receptor beta chains below were found in one sample sequenced in a study of T cell clones after liver transplantation. Sequenced by immunoSEQ multiplex PCR; TCRdb stores in-frame clones only, minus some. The profile shows some 75,000 clones, about 80% of them singletons. Specimen: CD4+ T cells from blood, collected before liver transplant. These TCRs come from a human donor who received a liver transplant.

The rearrangement uses TRBV9 and TRBJ2-3; no clear D. Trimming removed 4 bases at V and 4 bases at J, with 13 bases between. The CDR3 has 14 residues. The germline V gene encodes CDR1 SGDLS and CDR2 YYNGEE. CDR3 sequence: CASSPRRVADTQYF. The CDR3 bases are TGTGCCAGCAGCCCCCGAAGGGTTGCAGATACGCAGTATTTT.

The chain recombines TRBV29-1 with TRBJ1-1, with a weak D call TRBD1 (5 bases). The CDR3 sequence is 13 residues long. Germline V gene data show CDR1 as SQVTM and CDR2 as ANQGSEA. V lost 4 bases to trimming and J lost 7 bases, with 16 bases between them. CDR3 loop: CSVARGGWGEAFF. CDR3 coding DNA: TGCAGCGTTGCGCGCGGGGGATGGGGTGAAGCTTTCTTT.

The chain carries TRBV27 and TRBJ1-5, with D uncertain. Trimming stripped 3 bases from V and 0 bases from J, with 9 bases between. The CDR3 is 15 amino acids. Germline loops: CDR1 MNHEY, CDR2 SMNVEV (reference sequence). This CDR3 is CASSFLPSSNQPQHF. The CDR3 nucleotides are TGTGCCAGCAGTTTTCTACCCTCTAGCAATCAGCCCCAGCATTTT.

This clone was seen many times. The chain uses TRBV28 and TRBJ1-3; TRBD1 is a possible D gene (5 bases). V lost 5 bases and J 0 bases, leaving 14 bases between the germline ends. There are 16 residues in the CDR3. CDR1 and CDR2 (germline): MDHEN, SYDVKM. The CDR3 DNA reads as TGTGCCAGCAGTACGGCCGGGACGCCCTCTGGAAACACCATATATTTT. Protein product: CASSTAGTPSGNTIYF.

J is TRBJ2-7 and V is TRBV5-1; tentative D call: TRBD2 (6 bases). V was pared by 2 bases and J by 6 bases, with 15 bases between. Per the germline V gene, CDR1 is SGHRS and CDR2 is YFSETQ. There are 14 residues in the CDR3. The CDR3 DNA sequence: TGCGCCAGCAGCTTATTTATGGAGGAGGGCGAGCAGTACTTC. It is translated as CASSLFMEEGEQYF.

This sequence joins TRBV7-3 and TRBJ2-2; no reliable D call. Germline loops: CDR1 SGHTA, CDR2 FQGTGA. Trimming shortened V by 1 base and J by 7 bases, and 7 bases separated the two germline ends. The CDR3 sequence is 13 residues long. CDR3 in DNA: TGTGCCAGCAGCTTAAGAGGTGGCGGGGAGCTGTTTTTT. Amino acids: CASSLRGGGELFF.

The chain is built from TRBV29-1 and TRBJ2-5; tentatively, D is TRBD1 or TRBD2 (6 bases each). The CDR3 covers 16 residues. The V end was cut by 4 bases, the J end by 2 bases, with 20 bases between. Germline loops: CDR1 SQVTM, CDR2 ANQGSEA. The CDR3 region is CSVGGGPAYVQETQYF. DNA of the CDR3: TGCAGCGTTGGTGGGGGGCCCGCCTACGTTCAAGAGACCCAGTACTTC.

The gene calls are TRBV5-1 and TRBJ1-1; tentative D call: TRBD1 (5 bases). This CDR3 is 14 amino acids long. Germline lookup yields CDR1 SGHRS and CDR2 YFSETQ. V lost 4 bases and J 3 bases, leaving 13 bases between the germline ends. CDR3 region: CASSLFKQDTEAFF. The DNA for the CDR3 is TGCGCCAGCAGCCTTTTCAAACAGGACACTGAAGCTTTCTTT.

This chain links TRBV10-3 with TRBJ1-5; D not resolved. The CDR3 is made up of 15 amino acids. Per germline, CDR1 ENHRY and CDR2 SYGVKD. V shed 4 bases and J shed 2 bases, with 12 bases lying between them. The CDR3 DNA is TGTGCCATCAGTGGGGGAGGAAGTGGCAATCAGCCCCAGCATTTT. It translates to CAISGGGSGNQPQHF.

This clone has only a few counts. The chain combines TRBV28 with TRBJ2-7; TRBD1 matches at 11 bases. V dropped 9 bases and J dropped 2; count of bases not matched to a gene: 6. The length of the CDR3 is 14 residues. Looked up from germline, CDR1 is MDHEN and CDR2 is SYDVKM. CDR3 protein: CASRGDRGAYEQYF. The DNA of the CDR3 is TGTGCCAGTCGAGGGGACAGGGGGGCCTACGAGCAGTACTTC. The whole variable domain, filled in from reference TRBV28 and TRBJ2-7, reads DVKVTQSSRYLVKRTGEKVFLECVQDMDHENMFWYRQDPGLGLRLIYFSYDVKMKEKGDIPEGYSVSREKKERFSLILESASTNQTSMYLCASRGDRGAYEQYFGPGTRLTVT.

The chain employs TRBV19 and TRBJ1-5; TRBD1 is a possible D gene (6 bases). The CDR3 spans 15 residues. V lost 7 bases and J 4 bases, leaving 17 bases between the germline ends. Germline values: CDR1 LNHDA, CDR2 SQIVND (reference sequence). CDR3 in DNA: TGTGCCAGTACCCCAGTTGGCACAGGGAATCAGCCCCAGCATTTT. Translated: CASTPVGTGNQPQHF.

The chain is built from TRBV15 and TRBJ1-5; no definite D call. Germline V CDR1 and CDR2: LNHNV, YYDKDF (reference sequence). V lost 0 bases and J lost 0, with 9 bases in between. This CDR3 is built from 16 residues. The CDR3 spells CATSREVGVSNQPQHF. The CDR3 DNA is TGTGCCACCAGCAGAGAGGTTGGGGTTAGCAATCAGCCCCAGCATTTT.

This clone was picked up a small number of times. The V gene is TRBV2, the J gene TRBJ1-2; D is perhaps TRBD1 (5 bases). This CDR3 has 12 residues. Trimming removed 10 bases at V and 7 bases at J, with 16 bases between. CDR1 and CDR2 from the germline V gene are SNHLY and FYNNEI. The CDR3 nucleotides are TGTGCCACCAGGGTCCAAAGTGGTGGCTACACCTTC. Its translation: CATRVQSGGYTF.

The rearrangement joins TRBV7-2 to TRBJ1-2; D may be TRBD1 (5 bases). Germline CDR1 and CDR2: SGHTA and FQGNSA. CDR3 size: 14 residues. With 5 bases removed from V and 7 bases from J, the gap between germline ends came to 17 bases. CDR3 coding DNA: TGTGCCAGCAGCCCAGGGTCCGACGGAGGTGGCTACACCTTC. This translates into CASSPGSDGGGYTF. Based on the CDR3 plus reference TRBV7-2 and TRBJ1-2, the full variable domain is GAGVSQSPSNKVTEKGKDVELRCDPISGHTALYWYRQSLGQGLEFLIYFQGNSAPDKSGLPSDRFSAERTGGSVSTLTIQRTQQEDSAVYLCASSPGSDGGGYTFGSGTRLTVV.

The gene calls are TRBV9 and TRBJ1-2; 9 positions match TRBD1. Germline trimming cut 4 bases from V and 3 bases from J; bases unmatched to any gene: 4. Germline CDR1 is SGDLS and CDR2 is YYNGEE. The CDR3 loop spans 14 amino acids. As DNA, the CDR3 is TGTGCCAGCAGCCCTGGGACAGGGTACTATGGCTACACCTTC. It is translated as CASSPGTGYYGYTF.

The gene calls are TRBV6-5 and TRBJ1-1, with TRBD1 identical over 8 bases. The CDR3 runs to 13 residues. The germline gives CDR1 MNHEY, CDR2 SVGAGI. The V and J ends lost 6 bases and 4 bases, in that order; junction bases with no gene match: 4. In DNA, the CDR3 is TGTGCCAGCAGACCCACAGGGGGCACTGAAGCTTTCTTT. Encoded protein: CASRPTGGTEAFF.

The chain uses TRBV19 and TRBJ2-7; D is unclear. The CDR3 sequence is 12 residues long. Per the germline V gene, CDR1 is LNHDA and CDR2 is SQIVND (reference sequence). Trimming pared 3 bases from V and 6 bases from J, leaving 9 bases between. CDR3 residues: CASSIMFGEQYF. The CDR3 coding sequence is TGTGCCAGTAGTATTATGTTCGGCGAGCAGTACTTC.

This clone was counted a single time. The chain couples TRBV15 to TRBJ1-2; 7 bases agree with TRBD1. Germline V gene sequence: CDR1 LNHNV, CDR2 YYDKDF (reference sequence). Trimming at V came to 5 bases and at J to 4 bases, leaving 13 bases not matched to a gene. The CDR3 runs to 16 residues. The CDR3 DNA reads TGTGCCACCAGCGATGGCCGACAGGGCCTTCGCTATGGCTACACCTTC. Its translation: CATSDGRQGLRYGYTF.

This rearrangement joins TRBV6-5 to TRBJ2-5; 12 positions match TRBD2. Trimming at V came to 7 bases and at J to 1 base, leaving 4 bases not matched to a gene. This CDR3 is built from 15 residues. Germline V gene lookup returns CDR1 MNHEY and CDR2 SVGAGI. CDR3 nucleotides: TGTGCCAGCACCGGACTAGCGGGATCCCAAGAGACCCAGTACTTC. Its protein product is CASTGLAGSQETQYF.

The J gene is TRBJ1-5, the V gene TRBV28; no reliable D call. Germline V gene lookup returns CDR1 MDHEN and CDR2 SYDVKM. Deletions cut 3 bases from V and 4 bases from J, with 10 bases between. The CDR3 length is 14 residues. The CDR3 DNA sequence: TGTGCCAGCAGTTTTCGACGCGGGAATCAGCCCCAGCATTTT. Amino acid sequence: CASSFRRGNQPQHF.

This rearrangement joins TRBV9 to TRBJ2-2, with unresolved D. CDR1 and CDR2 from the germline V gene are SGDLS and YYNGEE. The V gene lost 7 bases and the J gene lost 4 bases, with 8 bases spanning the gap. The CDR3 spans 12 residues. Here the CDR3 reads CASSKFTGELFF. The CDR3 nucleotides read TGTGCCAGCTCCAAGTTCACCGGGGAGCTGTTTTTT.

This clone was seen a handful of times. The rearrangement joins TRBV7-9 to TRBJ2-5; no clear D gene. Germline lookup yields CDR1 SEHNR and CDR2 FQNEAQ (reference sequence). V gave up 0 bases and J gave up 2 bases, with 10 bases separating them. The CDR3 is made up of 15 amino acids. DNA for the CDR3: TGTGCCAGCAGCTTAGCGTTCCTCACACAAGAGACCCAGTACTTC. Protein: CASSLAFLTQETQYF.